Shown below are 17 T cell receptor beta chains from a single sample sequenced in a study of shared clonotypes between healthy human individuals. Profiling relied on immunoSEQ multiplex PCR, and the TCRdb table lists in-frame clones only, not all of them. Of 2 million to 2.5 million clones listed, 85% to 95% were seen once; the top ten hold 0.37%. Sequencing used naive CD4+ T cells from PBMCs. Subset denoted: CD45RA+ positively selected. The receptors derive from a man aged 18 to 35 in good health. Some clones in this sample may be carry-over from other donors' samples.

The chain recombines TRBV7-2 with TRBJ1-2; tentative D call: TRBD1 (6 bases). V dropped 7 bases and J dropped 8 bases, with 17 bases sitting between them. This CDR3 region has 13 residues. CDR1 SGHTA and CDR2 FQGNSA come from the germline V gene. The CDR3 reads CASTTRQVGGYTF. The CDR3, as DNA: TGTGCCAGCACTACGAGACAGGTCGGCGGCTACACCTTC.

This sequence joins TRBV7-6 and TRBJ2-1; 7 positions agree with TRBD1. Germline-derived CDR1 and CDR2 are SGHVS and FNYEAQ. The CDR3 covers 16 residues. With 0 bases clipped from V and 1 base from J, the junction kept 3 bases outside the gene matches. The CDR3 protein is CASSLAGTASYNEQFF. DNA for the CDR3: TGTGCCAGCAGCTTAGCCGGGACAGCATCCTACAATGAGCAGTTCTTC.

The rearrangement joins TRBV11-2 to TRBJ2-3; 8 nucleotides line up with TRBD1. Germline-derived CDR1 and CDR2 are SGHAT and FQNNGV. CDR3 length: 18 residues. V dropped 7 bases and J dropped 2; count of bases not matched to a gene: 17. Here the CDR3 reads CASTKPNLRGRVTDTQYF. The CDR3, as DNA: TGTGCCAGCACCAAACCTAACCTCAGGGGGCGAGTCACAGATACGCAGTATTTT.

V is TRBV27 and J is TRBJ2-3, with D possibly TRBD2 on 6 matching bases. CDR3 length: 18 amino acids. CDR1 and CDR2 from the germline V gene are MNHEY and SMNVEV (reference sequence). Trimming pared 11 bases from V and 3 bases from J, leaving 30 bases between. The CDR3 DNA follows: TGTGCCGGACTCAAACGGGACTTCCTTTCTTTACTTACAGATACGCAGTATTTT. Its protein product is CAGLKRDFLSLLTDTQYF.

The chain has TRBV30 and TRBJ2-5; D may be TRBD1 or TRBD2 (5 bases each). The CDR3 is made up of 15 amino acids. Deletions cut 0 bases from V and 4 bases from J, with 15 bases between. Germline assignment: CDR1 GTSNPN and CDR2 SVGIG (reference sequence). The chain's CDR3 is CAWSVLVRAGETQYF. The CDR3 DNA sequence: TGTGCCTGGAGTGTACTGGTCAGGGCGGGAGAGACCCAGTACTTC.

The CDR3 DNA sequence: TGTGCCAGCAGTCCCGGGACTAGCGGGTACGAGCAGTACTTC. This encodes CASSPGTSGYEQYF. The chain is built from TRBV2 and TRBJ2-7; 12 nucleotides line up with TRBD2. Germline CDR1 and CDR2: SNHLY and FYNNEI. Trimming at V came to 5 bases and at J to 4 bases, leaving 3 bases not matched to a gene. The CDR3 extends over 14 amino acids.

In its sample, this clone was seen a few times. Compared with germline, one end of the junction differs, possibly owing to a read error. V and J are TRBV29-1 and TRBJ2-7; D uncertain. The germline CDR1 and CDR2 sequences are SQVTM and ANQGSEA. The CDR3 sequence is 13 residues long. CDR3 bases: TGCAGCGTTGCTTGGACCCTCTCCGACGAGCAGTACTTC. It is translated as CSVAWTLSDEQYF.

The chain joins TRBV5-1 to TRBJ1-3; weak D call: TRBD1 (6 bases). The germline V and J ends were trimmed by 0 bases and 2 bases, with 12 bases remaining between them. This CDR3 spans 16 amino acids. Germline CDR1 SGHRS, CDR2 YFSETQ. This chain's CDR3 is CASSLDIQGTGNTIYF. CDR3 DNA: TGCGCCAGCAGCTTGGACATACAGGGAACTGGAAACACCATATATTTT.

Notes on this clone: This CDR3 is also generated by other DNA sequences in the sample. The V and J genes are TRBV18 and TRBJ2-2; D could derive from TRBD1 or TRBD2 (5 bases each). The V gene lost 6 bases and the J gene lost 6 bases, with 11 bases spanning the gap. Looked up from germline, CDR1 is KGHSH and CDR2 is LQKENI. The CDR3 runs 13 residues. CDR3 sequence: CASSPSGPGELFF. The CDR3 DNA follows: TGTGCCAGCTCTCCGTCGGGGCCCGGGGAGCTGTTTTTT.

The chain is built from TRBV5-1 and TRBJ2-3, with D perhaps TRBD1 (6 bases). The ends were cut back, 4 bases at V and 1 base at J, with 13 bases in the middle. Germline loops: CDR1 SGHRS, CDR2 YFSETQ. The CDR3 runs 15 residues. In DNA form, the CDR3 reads TGCGCCAGCAGCCCGCGGACAGTGGGCACAGATACGCAGTATTTT. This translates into CASSPRTVGTDTQYF.

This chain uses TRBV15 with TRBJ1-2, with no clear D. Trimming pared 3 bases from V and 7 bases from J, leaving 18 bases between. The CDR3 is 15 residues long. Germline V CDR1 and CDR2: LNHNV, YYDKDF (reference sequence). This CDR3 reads CATSSTPTGDGGYTF. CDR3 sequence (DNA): TGTGCCACCAGCAGTACCCCGACCGGAGACGGTGGCTACACCTTC.

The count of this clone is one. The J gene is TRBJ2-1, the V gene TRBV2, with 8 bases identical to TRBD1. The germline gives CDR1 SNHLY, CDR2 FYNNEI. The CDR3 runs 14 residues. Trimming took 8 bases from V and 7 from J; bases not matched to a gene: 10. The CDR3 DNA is TGTGCCAGCCGGACAGGGACAGGAAAAAATGAGCAGTTCTTC. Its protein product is CASRTGTGKNEQFF.

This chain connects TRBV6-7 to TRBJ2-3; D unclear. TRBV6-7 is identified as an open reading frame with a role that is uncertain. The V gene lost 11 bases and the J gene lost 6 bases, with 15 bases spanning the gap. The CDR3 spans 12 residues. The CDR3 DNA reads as TGTGCCCCTGCGACTGATTCTGATACGCAGTATTTT. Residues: CAPATDSDTQYF.

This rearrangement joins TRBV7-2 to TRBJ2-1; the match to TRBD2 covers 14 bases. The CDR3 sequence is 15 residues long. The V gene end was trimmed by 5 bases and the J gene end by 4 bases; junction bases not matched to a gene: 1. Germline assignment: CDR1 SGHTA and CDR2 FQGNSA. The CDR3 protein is CASSRTSGRYNEQFF. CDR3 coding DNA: TGTGCCAGCAGCCGGACTAGCGGGAGGTACAATGAGCAGTTCTTC.

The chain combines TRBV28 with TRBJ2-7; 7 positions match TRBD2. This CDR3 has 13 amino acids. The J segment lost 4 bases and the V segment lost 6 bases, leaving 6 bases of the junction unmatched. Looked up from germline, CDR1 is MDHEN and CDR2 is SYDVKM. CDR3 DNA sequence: TGTGCCAGCAGGCCGACTAGCTTTTACGAGCAGTACTTC. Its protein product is CASRPTSFYEQYF.

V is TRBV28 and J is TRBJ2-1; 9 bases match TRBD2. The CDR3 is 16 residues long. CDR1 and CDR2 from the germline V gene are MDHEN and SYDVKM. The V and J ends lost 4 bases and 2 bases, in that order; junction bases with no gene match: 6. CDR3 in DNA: TGTGCCAGCAGTTCTAGCGGGGCGGGCACCTACAATGAGCAGTTCTTC. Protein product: CASSSSGAGTYNEQFF.

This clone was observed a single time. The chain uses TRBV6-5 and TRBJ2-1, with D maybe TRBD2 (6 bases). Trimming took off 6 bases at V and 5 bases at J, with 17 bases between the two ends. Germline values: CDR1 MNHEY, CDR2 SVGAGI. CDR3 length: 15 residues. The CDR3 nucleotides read TGTGCCAGCAGGGGGGGACTCCTAGCCCACAATGAGCAGTTCTTC. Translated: CASRGGLLAHNEQFF.